This passage covers 30 T cell receptor beta chains from one sample sequenced in a study of cytomegalovirus exposure and HLA in healthy donors. The protocol was immunoSEQ multiplex PCR, while the TCRdb copy is restricted to in-frame clones and leaves out a portion. The sample records around 110,000 clones, about 88% being singletons. The sample comprised PBMCs. The source of these receptors is a woman aged 18-29 years in good health and CMV-seropositive.

In regard to this clone: Additional DNA sequences in this sample encode the identical CDR3. This rearrangement joins TRBV19 to TRBJ2-7; weak D call: TRBD2 (6 bases). Germline CDR1 reads LNHDA; CDR2 reads SQIVND (reference sequence). The CDR3 is made up of 14 amino acids. The V gene lost 3 bases and the J gene lost 2 bases, with 11 bases spanning the gap. CDR3 coding DNA: TGTGCCAGTAGTATTGGTGGAGGGACCTACGAGCAGTACTTC. It is translated as CASSIGGGTYEQYF.

This clone has more than one count but fewer than ten. In nucleotides, the CDR3 is TGTGCCAGCAGTGAACAGCAGGGGGAAGAGAAGACCCAGTACTTC. Its translation is CASSEQQGEEKTQYF. The chain employs TRBV25-1 and TRBJ2-5, with 7 bases lining up with TRBD1. Germline CDR1 and CDR2: MGHDK and SYGVNS. The V segment lost 2 bases and the J segment 6 bases; nucleotides outside the gene matches: 9. The CDR3 has 15 amino acids. Using reference TRBV25-1 and TRBJ2-5 for the parts outside the CDR3, the full variable domain is EADIYQTPRYLVIGTGKKITLECSQTMGHDKMYWYQQDPGMELHLIHYSYGVNSTEKGDLSSESTVSRIRTEHFPLTLESARPSHTSQYLCASSEQQGEEKTQYFGPGTRLLVL.

The chain employs TRBV6-1 and TRBJ1-5, with D tentatively TRBD1 (6 bases). Per germline, CDR1 MNHNS and CDR2 SASEGT. There are 17 residues in the CDR3. The germline V and J ends were trimmed by 5 bases and 3 bases, with 20 bases remaining between them. As DNA, the CDR3 is TGTGCCAGCAGTCAAGATATGTCGGGACAACTCAATCAGCCCCAGCATTTT. This encodes CASSQDMSGQLNQPQHF.

Details on this clone: Other nucleotide sequences in the sample specify the same CDR3. V gene TRBV6-4 combines with J gene TRBJ2-3; 13 bases align to TRBD2. J gave up 6 bases and V 2 bases, and 2 bases lay outside the gene matches. Germline assignment: CDR1 MRHNA and CDR2 SNTAGT. The CDR3 totals 15 residues. As DNA, the CDR3 is TGTGCCAGCAGTGACGGGACTAGCGGGGCGGATACGCAGTATTTT. It translates to CASSDGTSGADTQYF.

The rearrangement links TRBV5-1 to TRBJ1-6; 12 positions match TRBD1. V lost 7 bases to trimming and J lost 9 bases; unmatched junction nucleotides: 2. Germline CDR1 SGHRS, CDR2 YFSETQ. The CDR3 consists of 13 residues. The CDR3 reads CASGTGGSSPLHF. CDR3 DNA: TGCGCCAGCGGGACAGGGGGCAGTTCACCCCTCCACTTT.

The chain links TRBV7-9 to TRBJ1-4; 8 bases fit TRBD1. V was pared by 2 bases and J by 3 bases, with 5 bases of the junction left unmatched. The CDR3 sequence is 16 residues long. The germline CDR1 and CDR2 sequences are SEHNR and FQNEAQ (reference sequence). This chain's CDR3 is CASSLNYRGANEKLFF. The CDR3, as DNA: TGTGCCAGCAGCTTAAACTACAGGGGGGCTAATGAAAAACTGTTTTTT.

The chain joins TRBV4-3 to TRBJ1-4, with 7 bases lining up with TRBD1. This CDR3 spans 16 amino acids. Germline V gene data show CDR1 as LGHNA and CDR2 as YSLEER. Germline trimming cut 0 bases from V and 8 bases from J; bases unmatched to any gene: 9. The CDR3 here is CASSQDSATGREKLFF. The CDR3, as DNA: TGCGCCAGCAGCCAAGACTCCGCGACAGGGAGGGAAAAACTGTTTTTT.

The V gene is TRBV27, the J gene TRBJ1-5, with a possible D match to TRBD1 (5 bases). The CDR3 spans 17 residues. The V and J ends lost 3 bases and 1 base respectively, with 16 bases between them. Germline-derived CDR1 and CDR2 are MNHEY and SMNVEV (reference sequence). The CDR3 reads CASSFSGIGGSNQPQHF. The CDR3 nucleotides read TGTGCCAGCAGTTTCTCAGGGATCGGTGGGAGCAATCAGCCCCAGCATTTT.

V and J are TRBV9 and TRBJ2-5, with 7 bases identical to TRBD1. The CDR3 contains 14 residues. Germline V gene lookup returns CDR1 SGDLS and CDR2 YYNGEE. J lost 2 bases, V lost 4 bases, and 5 bases had no gene match. CDR3 coding DNA: TGTGCCAGCAGCTCCGGGACAGCTCAAGAGACCCAGTACTTC. It translates to CASSSGTAQETQYF.

In its sample, this clone was seen a few times. Within the sample, other DNA sequences also encode this same CDR3. The V and J genes are TRBV27 and TRBJ1-5; the match to TRBD1 covers 7 bases. CDR3 length: 14 amino acids. The germline V gene has CDR1 MNHEY and CDR2 SMNVEV (reference sequence). Trimming cost V 9 bases and J 0 bases; bases outside gene matches: 5. CDR3 sequence: CASSQGDSNQPQHF. CDR3 DNA: TGTGCCAGTTCTCAGGGGGATAGCAATCAGCCCCAGCATTTT.

In this sample, this clone turned up once. The chain carries TRBV11-3 and TRBJ1-5; 7 positions agree with TRBD1. In germline, CDR1 is SGHNT, CDR2 YENEEA. Trimming cost V 3 bases and J 7 bases; bases outside gene matches: 6. The CDR3 is made up of 14 amino acids. CDR3 in amino acids: CASSFDRDGQPQHF. CDR3 nucleotide sequence: TGTGCCAGCAGCTTTGACAGGGATGGACAGCCCCAGCATTTT.

CDR3 DNA: TGTGCCAGCAGCCCCCGACAGGGTAAAGACACTGAAGCTTTCTTT. Translation gives CASSPRQGKDTEAFF. This rearrangement joins TRBV28 to TRBJ1-1; 7 nucleotides align to TRBD1. The CDR3 runs to 15 residues. V lost 6 bases and J lost 3; bases outside the gene matches: 10. Germline V lookup: CDR1 MDHEN, CDR2 SYDVKM.

This clone was seen a handful of times. The chain carries TRBV2 and TRBJ1-4; D is ambiguous. Trimming stripped 4 bases from V and 7 bases from J, with 10 bases between. CDR3 size: 13 residues. In germline, CDR1 is SNHLY, CDR2 FYNNEI. The CDR3 DNA is TGTGCCAGCAGTGTCCGGCGGGGTGAAAAACTGTTTTTT. Its translation: CASSVRRGEKLFF.

This rearrangement joins TRBV27 to TRBJ1-2; 7 bases fit TRBD1. After removal of 5 bases from V and 5 bases from J, the junction contained 8 bases not matched to a gene. Germline V gene sequence: CDR1 MNHEY, CDR2 SMNVEV (reference sequence). This CDR3 has 14 residues. The CDR3 DNA reads as TGTGCCAGCAGTCCCAGGGACAGTAGTTATGGCTACACCTTC. It codes for CASSPRDSSYGYTF.

This chain links TRBV2 with TRBJ1-2, with a weak D call TRBD1 (5 bases). The CDR3 is made up of 14 amino acids. The V end was cut by 0 bases, the J end by 4 bases, with 9 bases between. CDR1 is SNHLY and CDR2 is FYNNEI in the germline V gene. The CDR3 region has the DNA TGTGCCAGCAGTGAAGCGCGTACAGGCTATGGCTACACCTTC. The encoded protein is CASSEARTGYGYTF.

The V call is TRBV28, the J call TRBJ2-7; the match to TRBD1 covers 8 bases. Germline values: CDR1 MDHEN, CDR2 SYDVKM. J gave up 2 bases and V 1 base, and 7 bases lay outside the gene matches. This CDR3 has 16 residues. In DNA, the CDR3 is TGTGCCAGCAGTTTATATGGGACAGGCAAACCCTACGAGCAGTACGTC. Translating it yields CASSLYGTGKPYEQYV.

V is TRBV5-1 and J is TRBJ2-3, with 13 nucleotides matching TRBD2. Germline-derived CDR1 and CDR2 are SGHRS and YFSETQ. The trim removed 4 bases at V and 2 bases at J, leaving 4 bases unmatched. The CDR3 has 16 amino acids. The CDR3 spells CASSITSGGATDTQYF. CDR3 nucleotides: TGCGCCAGCAGCATAACTAGCGGGGGGGCCACAGATACGCAGTATTTT.

This clone was found a few times. Relative to the germline gene, one junction end is altered; a read error may explain this. The chain is built from TRBV4-1 and TRBJ2-7, with 9 bases identical to TRBD2. The CDR3 runs to 14 residues. Germline assignment: CDR1 MGHRA and CDR2 YSYEKL. The CDR3 nucleotides read TGCGCCAGCAGCCGGAGCGGGGGGTCCTACGCGCAGTACTTC. Its translation: CASSRSGGSYAQYF.

The rearrangement uses TRBV28 and TRBJ1-4; a weak D match, TRBD1 (5 bases). Germline loops: CDR1 MDHEN, CDR2 SYDVKM. V was shortened by 8 bases and J by 8 bases, with 12 bases between the two germline ends. The length of the CDR3 is 12 residues. This CDR3 is CASSGFREKLFF. The CDR3 DNA is TGTGCCAGCTCAGGGTTCCGAGAAAAACTGTTTTTT.

The CDR3 region is CASARQSNQPQHF. The DNA of the CDR3 is TGTGCCAGCGCCCGACAGAGCAATCAGCCCCAGCATTTT. The gene calls are TRBV18 and TRBJ1-5; possible D gene TRBD1, 5 bases. Trimming left V 8 bases short and J 1 base short, with 9 bases between. Germline loops: CDR1 KGHSH, CDR2 LQKENI. The CDR3 is 13 residues long.

The chain is built from TRBV5-6 and TRBJ1-2; D is unclear. Deletions cut 3 bases from V and 4 bases from J, with 13 bases between. This CDR3 contains 14 residues. CDR1 is SGHDT and CDR2 is YYEEEE in the germline V gene. The CDR3 protein is CASSSRNFVYGYTF. CDR3 in DNA: TGTGCCAGCAGCTCGCGGAACTTTGTCTATGGCTACACCTTC.

J is TRBJ1-2 and V is TRBV28; D is perhaps TRBD1 (5 bases). Germline V gene lookup returns CDR1 MDHEN and CDR2 SYDVKM. The CDR3 has 14 amino acids. V shed 6 bases and J shed 7 bases, with 18 bases lying between them. CDR3 region: CASRQVPLRSGYTF. Here the CDR3 DNA reads TGTGCCAGCAGACAGGTCCCCCTTCGAAGTGGCTACACCTTC.

J is TRBJ2-1 and V is TRBV6-7; TRBD2 is a possible D gene (6 bases). TRBV6-7 has ORF status, its function being uncertain. The length of the CDR3 is 14 residues. V was pared by 7 bases and J by 8 bases, with 18 bases between. CDR3 bases: TGTGCCAGCACCTGGGGGGACGCGGGCGATGAGCAGTTCTTC. Its protein is CASTWGDAGDEQFF.

This rearrangement joins TRBV18 to TRBJ1-6, with D perhaps TRBD1 (6 bases). The CDR3 is 17 residues long. Germline V gives CDR1 KGHSH, CDR2 LQKENI. Trimming took 3 bases from V and 2 from J, leaving 14 bases between them. CDR3 loop: CASSPQGRGPYNSPLHF. In DNA, the CDR3 is TGTGCCAGCTCACCGCAGGGGAGGGGCCCCTATAATTCACCCCTCCACTTT. The variable domain in full, with the rest retrieved from reference TRBV18 and TRBJ1-6, is NAGVMQNPRHLVRRRGQEARLRCSPMKGHSHVYWYRQLPEEGLKFMVYLQKENIIDESGMPKERFSAEFPKEGPSILRIQQVVRGDSAAYFCASSPQGRGPYNSPLHFGNGTRLTVT.

The sample holds a few counts of this clone. The rearrangement uses TRBV28 and TRBJ2-3; 7 nucleotides match TRBD2. The V gene's germline CDR1 is MDHEN and CDR2 SYDVKM. The CDR3 runs 15 residues. Trimming at V came to 3 bases and at J to 0 bases, leaving 3 bases not matched to a gene. The CDR3, as DNA: TGTGCCAGCAGTTTTTACGGGGGGAGCACAGATACGCAGTATTTT. It yields the protein CASSFYGGSTDTQYF.

V and J are TRBV28 and TRBJ2-7; 9 bases fit TRBD1. The V and J ends lost 6 bases and 3 bases, in that order; junction bases with no gene match: 6. Germline CDR1 MDHEN, CDR2 SYDVKM. The CDR3 is 14 amino acids. CDR3 protein: CASRGPGQGYEQYF. The CDR3 DNA reads as TGTGCCAGCAGGGGGCCGGGACAGGGCTACGAGCAGTACTTC.

The chain couples TRBV19 to TRBJ1-6, with 7 bases fitting TRBD1. J gave up 5 bases and V 4 bases, and 11 bases lay outside the gene matches. Germline-derived CDR1 and CDR2 are LNHDA and SQIVND (reference sequence). CDR3 length: 17 residues. The CDR3 nucleotides are TGTGCCAGTAGTACCCGGTGGAGGGGGCGGAATAATTCACCCCTCCACTTT. It codes for CASSTRWRGRNNSPLHF. The full variable domain, with the rest looked up from reference TRBV19 and TRBJ1-6, is DGGITQSPKYLFRKEGQNVTLSCEQNLNHDAMYWYRQDPGQGLRLIYYSQIVNDFQKGDIAEGYSVSREKKESFPLTVTSAQKNPTAFYLCASSTRWRGRNNSPLHFGNGTRLTVT.

V gene TRBV11-3 combines with J gene TRBJ2-3; 8 bases are a match to TRBD2. The V gene's germline CDR1 is SGHNT and CDR2 YENEEA. Trimming took 4 bases from V and 15 from J; bases not matched to a gene: 9. The CDR3 contains 12 residues. The DNA for the CDR3 is TGTGCCAGCAGCTCGTCCGGGACTAGTGTATATTTT. It yields the protein CASSSSGTSVYF.

The chain combines TRBV7-6 with TRBJ2-7, with D possibly TRBD1 on 5 matching bases. V gave up 2 bases and J gave up 3 bases, with 17 bases separating them. This CDR3 comprises 16 residues. Germline values: CDR1 SGHVS, CDR2 FNYEAQ. This chain's CDR3 is CASSLSIVRDLYEQYV. Written as DNA, the CDR3 is TGTGCCAGCAGCTTATCCATAGTCAGGGATCTCTACGAGCAGTACGTC.

This clone is a singleton in its sample. The chain joins TRBV7-8 to TRBJ2-1; 11 nucleotides agree with TRBD2. V dropped 6 bases and J dropped 3; count of bases not matched to a gene: 10. The CDR3 is made up of 17 amino acids. Germline assignment: CDR1 SGHVS and CDR2 FQNEAQ. The CDR3 reads CASRSAAGTSGYNEQFF. CDR3 bases: TGTGCCAGCAGATCAGCAGCCGGGACTAGCGGCTACAATGAGCAGTTCTTC.